This entry lists 24 T cell receptor beta chains sequenced from one sample in a study of CD8+ T cells in alopecia areata. Treatment noted: oral pan-JAK inhibitor, 5-10 mg twice daily. Investigators isolated RNA and reverse transcribed it into cDNA to act as the sequencing template. Assay used: immunoSEQ multiplex PCR; TCRdb lists only in-frame clones, some missing. This table holds fewer than 110,000 clones, 85% to 90% found once. Sequencing was performed on CD8+ T cells sorted from blood, taken between weeks 30 and 35, from a patient treated with tofacitinib. The receptors were sampled from a human donor with alopecia areata.

The CDR3 spells CASRGQGVSSTDTQYF. In DNA form, the CDR3 reads TGCGCCAGCAGGGGACAGGGGGTTAGTAGCACAGATACGCAGTATTTT. The chain uses TRBV4-1 and TRBJ2-3, with 11 nucleotides matching TRBD1. CDR3 length equals 16 residues. V was clipped by 6 bases and J by 0 bases; unmatched bases: 5. CDR1 and CDR2 (germline): MGHRA, YSYEKL.

This clone has only one observation. The gene calls are TRBV27 and TRBJ2-1; no reliable D call. The V and J ends lost 4 bases and 2 bases respectively, with 9 bases between them. Germline V gene data show CDR1 as MNHEY and CDR2 as SMNVEV (reference sequence). CDR3 length: 14 residues. The CDR3 DNA sequence: TGTGCCAGCAGTTCTCACAACCCCTACAATGAGCAGTTCTTC. Encoded protein: CASSSHNPYNEQFF.

This sequence joins TRBV5-4 and TRBJ2-4; no firm D call. Germline-derived CDR1 and CDR2 are SGHNT and YYREEE (reference sequence). The CDR3 contains 13 residues. V lost 3 bases and J lost 1, with 5 bases in between. The CDR3 DNA reads TGTGCCAGCAGCTGGGATGCCAAAAACATTCAGTACTTC. Protein product: CASSWDAKNIQYF. Full variable domain (rest looked up from reference TRBV5-4 and TRBJ2-4): ETGVTQSPTHLIKTRGQQVTLRCSSQSGHNTVSWYQQALGQGPQFIFQYYREEENGRGNFPPRFSGLQFPNYSSELNVNALELDDSALYLCASSWDAKNIQYFGAGTRLSVL.

The chain employs TRBV13 and TRBJ2-1, with TRBD2 identical over 11 bases. CDR3 length: 16 residues. Trimming cost V 5 bases and J 8 bases; bases outside gene matches: 11. Germline CDR1 reads PRHDT; CDR2 reads FYEKMQ (reference sequence). The CDR3 loop reads CASSPPTSGVGYEQFF. CDR3 nucleotide sequence: TGTGCCAGCAGCCCCCCGACTAGCGGGGTGGGCTATGAGCAGTTCTTC.

The rearrangement joins TRBV7-6 to TRBJ2-7, with a possible D match to TRBD1 (7 bases). Germline lookup yields CDR1 SGHVS and CDR2 FNYEAQ. This CDR3 has 12 amino acids. V gave up 5 bases and J gave up 4 bases, with 9 bases separating them. CDR3 bases: TGTGCCAGCAGCGCGGGACAGTACGAGCAGTACTTC. This sequence encodes CASSAGQYEQYF.

The chain uses TRBV19 and TRBJ2-4; the D gene is possibly TRBD1 (6 bases). The CDR3 has 15 amino acids. V shed 10 bases and J shed 1 base, with 17 bases lying between them. Germline lookup yields CDR1 LNHDA and CDR2 SQIVND (reference sequence). The chain's CDR3 is CATQEGVLAKNIQYF. DNA for the CDR3: TGTGCCACCCAAGAGGGGGTCTTGGCCAAAAACATTCAGTACTTC.

This chain uses TRBV11-1 with TRBJ2-1; D not certain. Germline CDR1 SGHAT, CDR2 FQDESV (reference sequence). This CDR3 contains 16 residues. The germline V and J ends were trimmed by 5 bases and 4 bases, with 18 bases remaining between them. The CDR3 DNA reads TGTGCCAGCAGCCCACGGGCGGACGTCTTATACAATGAGCAGTTCTTC. Translation gives CASSPRADVLYNEQFF. The full variable domain, rest sourced from reference TRBV11-1 and TRBJ2-1, is EAEVAQSPRYKITEKSQAVAFWCDPISGHATLYWYRQILGQGPELLVQFQDESVVDDSQLPKDRFSAERLKGVDSTLKIQPAELGDSAMYLCASSPRADVLYNEQFFGPGTRLTVL.

This chain connects TRBV28 to TRBJ2-3; 7 bases agree with TRBD1. The CDR3 length is 15 residues. V shed 3 bases and J 5 bases; nucleotides not matched to a gene: 8. Germline loops: CDR1 MDHEN, CDR2 SYDVKM. CDR3 residues: CASSLGDSREDTQYF. In DNA form, the CDR3 reads TGTGCCAGCAGTTTGGGGGACAGCCGAGAAGATACGCAGTATTTT.

The genes are TRBV7-9 and TRBJ2-1; the match to TRBD2 covers 10 bases. V shed 5 bases and J 3 bases; nucleotides not matched to a gene: 16. The CDR3 has 19 amino acids. Germline V CDR1 and CDR2: SEHNR, FQNEAQ (reference sequence). The CDR3 DNA sequence: TGTGCCAGCAGCCAGAGCCGAGGCTCGGGACTAGCGAACTACAATGAGCAGTTCTTC. It codes for CASSQSRGSGLANYNEQFF.

V gene TRBV7-7 combines with J gene TRBJ2-3, with a tentative D call TRBD2 (6 bases). V gave up 1 base and J gave up 2 bases, with 7 bases separating them. CDR1 is SSHAT and CDR2 is FNYEAQ in the germline V gene (reference sequence). This CDR3 region has 14 residues. The CDR3 loop reads CASSLGGLTDTQYF. CDR3 in DNA: TGTGCCAGCAGCTTAGGGGGACTCACAGATACGCAGTATTTT.

This clone was seen just once. This CDR3 reads CASSIDSGQLYEQYF. The CDR3 DNA reads TGTGCCAGTAGTATAGATTCGGGACAGCTCTACGAGCAGTACTTC. The chain recombines TRBV19 with TRBJ2-7; 7 nucleotides match TRBD1. The CDR3 loop spans 15 amino acids. V was pared by 0 bases and J by 3 bases, with 5 bases of the junction left unmatched. Germline CDR1 LNHDA, CDR2 SQIVND (reference sequence).

J is TRBJ2-7 and V is TRBV2; D may be TRBD1 (5 bases). CDR3 length: 14 residues. The V and J ends lost 8 bases and 3 bases respectively, with 17 bases between them. Germline assignment: CDR1 SNHLY and CDR2 FYNNEI. As DNA, the CDR3 is TGTGCCAGCGGGTCAGGGCGTCTGGACTACGAGCAGTACTTC. Translated: CASGSGRLDYEQYF.

This clone has a handful of counts. V gene TRBV6-5 combines with J gene TRBJ2-1, with D possibly TRBD1 on 5 matching bases. The CDR3 totals 14 residues. Germline V gene data show CDR1 as MNHEY and CDR2 as SVGAGI. Trimming removed 4 bases from V and 4 bases from J, with 11 bases in between. The CDR3: CASSSNDRYNEQFF. The CDR3 DNA reads TGTGCCAGCAGTTCTAACGACAGATACAATGAGCAGTTCTTC.

The chain links TRBV7-8 to TRBJ2-3, with TRBD2 identical over 10 bases. In germline, CDR1 is SGHVS, CDR2 FQNEAQ. The CDR3 runs 16 residues. The V and J ends lost 1 base and 2 bases, in that order; junction bases with no gene match: 3. The CDR3 DNA sequence: TGTGCCAGCAGCTTAGGACTAGCGGGCGTCACAGATACGCAGTATTTT. Amino acid sequence: CASSLGLAGVTDTQYF.

This chain joins TRBV7-9 and TRBJ2-1; 9 positions agree with TRBD1. Germline V gene sequence: CDR1 SEHNR, CDR2 FQNEAQ (reference sequence). The CDR3 extends over 15 amino acids. The J segment lost 8 bases and the V segment lost 2 bases, leaving 7 bases of the junction unmatched. The CDR3 DNA is TGTGCCAGCAGCTTAAGGGACAGGGAGGGGGATGAGCAGTTCTTC. Translation gives CASSLRDREGDEQFF.

The V gene is TRBV7-9, the J gene TRBJ2-1; 11 positions match TRBD2. V shed 5 bases, J shed 7 bases, and the junction held 10 bases outside the gene matches. The germline V gene encodes CDR1 SEHNR and CDR2 FQNEAQ (reference sequence). The CDR3 runs 16 residues. The DNA for the CDR3 is TGTGCCAGCAGCGCCCCCCCGGGACTAGCGGTGAATGAGCAGTTCTTC. Protein product: CASSAPPGLAVNEQFF.

This clone has a single count. The genes are TRBV29-1 and TRBJ2-1, with 7 bases matching TRBD2. The V and J ends lost 2 bases and 0 bases, in that order; junction bases with no gene match: 4. The CDR3 runs to 15 residues. CDR1 and CDR2 (germline): SQVTM, ANQGSEA. CDR3 protein: CSVETSDSSYNEQFF. CDR3 in DNA: TGCAGCGTTGAAACTAGCGATAGCTCCTACAATGAGCAGTTCTTC.

J is TRBJ2-7 and V is TRBV6-1; 11 nucleotides line up with TRBD2. The CDR3 totals 14 residues. The ends lost 6 bases at V and 9 bases at J; junction bases unmatched: 10. CDR1 is MNHNS and CDR2 is SASEGT in the germline V gene. The CDR3 reads CASRSGTSGSGQYF. The DNA of the CDR3 is TGTGCCAGCAGGTCCGGGACTAGCGGATCAGGGCAGTACTTC.

This clone was counted once. This rearrangement joins TRBV19 to TRBJ2-1; 12 bases map to TRBD2. CDR1 LNHDA and CDR2 SQIVND come from the germline V gene (reference sequence). The CDR3 has 15 residues. The V and J ends lost 6 bases and 1 base, in that order; junction bases with no gene match: 1. The CDR3 DNA reads TGTGCCAGTAGCACTAGCGGGGGGTCCTACAATGAGCAGTTCTTC. Its protein is CASSTSGGSYNEQFF.

V and J are TRBV27 and TRBJ1-1, with D possibly being TRBD1 (5 bases). Per the germline V gene, CDR1 is MNHEY and CDR2 is SMNVEV (reference sequence). The CDR3 has 14 amino acids. The V gene lost 3 bases and the J gene lost 5 bases, with 13 bases spanning the gap. CDR3 sequence (DNA): TGTGCCAGCAGTTTGGGGGTAGTGGGGACTGAAGCTTTCTTT. This codes for CASSLGVVGTEAFF.

The chain couples TRBV9 to TRBJ1-3; D call uncertain. The CDR3 totals 14 residues. Germline V lookup: CDR1 SGDLS, CDR2 YYNGEE. Trimming stripped 2 bases from V and 6 bases from J, with 12 bases between. CDR3 region: CASSVPPDENTIYF. The CDR3 bases are TGTGCCAGCAGCGTCCCCCCGGACGAAAACACCATATATTTT.

This clone was seen a handful of times. For the CDR3, the DNA is TGTGCCAGCAGCTTAGGGACAGCTTTTTATAATTCACCCCTCCACTTT. Translation: CASSLGTAFYNSPLHF. V and J are TRBV7-2 and TRBJ1-6; maybe TRBD1 (6 bases). V was trimmed by 1 base and J by 4 bases, leaving 11 bases between them. Germline V gene data show CDR1 as SGHTA and CDR2 as FQGNSA. This CDR3 region has 16 residues. Together with reference TRBV7-2 and TRBJ1-6, the CDR3 gives the full variable domain: GAGVSQSPSNKVTEKGKDVELRCDPISGHTALYWYRQSLGQGLEFLIYFQGNSAPDKSGLPSDRFSAERTGGSVSTLTIQRTQQEDSAVYLCASSLGTAFYNSPLHFGNGTRLTVT.

The V gene is TRBV19, the J gene TRBJ1-1; D gene unclear. Germline V gene lookup returns CDR1 LNHDA and CDR2 SQIVND (reference sequence). The ends were cut back, 8 bases at V and 4 bases at J, with 11 bases in the middle. This CDR3 is 12 amino acids long. The CDR3, as DNA: TGTGCCAGTGCGTACGGTGGCACTGAAGCTTTCTTT. This codes for CASAYGGTEAFF.

Note on this clone: The sample holds other DNA sequences that translate to the same CDR3. The chain couples TRBV6-1 to TRBJ2-3; TRBD2 matches 11 bases. CDR1 is MNHNS and CDR2 is SASEGT in the germline V gene. Germline trimming cut 6 bases from V and 3 bases from J; bases unmatched to any gene: 5. The CDR3 sequence is 15 residues long. CDR3 DNA sequence: TGTGCCAGCAGATCTGGACTAGCGGGTACAGATACGCAGTATTTT. Translating gives CASRSGLAGTDTQYF.